These T cell receptor beta chains were read from a single sample in a study of blood T cell repertoires in COVID-19. Sequencing used immunoSEQ multiplex PCR; TCRdb keeps in-frame clones, though not all of them. The sample holds about 240,000 clones, 80% to 85% seen once. The sample comprised peripheral blood. All receptors derive from a woman of 80 years or more with COVID-19, enrolled during active disease. The CDR3 runs from the conserved cysteine through the conserved F or W. Fields, in order: clone size, J gene, V gene, D gene, CDR3 protein, CDR3 DNA. D genes are given only for firm matches. Clone size is given for some rows only: seen once, a few or many times, or a class if the clone is expanded.

size: NA; J: TRBJ1-1; V: TRBV27; D: NA; CDR3: CASRQYRDDTEAFF; DNA: TGTGCCAGCAGACAATACAGGGACGATACTGAAGCTTTCTTT
size: NA; J: TRBJ2-1; V: TRBV11-1; D: NA; CDR3: CASSLGQGRYNEQFF; DNA: TGTGCCAGCAGCTTAGGGCAGGGTCGTTACAATGAGCAGTTCTTC
size: few; J: TRBJ2-1; V: TRBV20-1; D: NA; CDR3: CSFATGEQFF; DNA: TGCAGTTTCGCCACGGGGGAGCAGTTCTTC
size: NA; J: TRBJ1-2; V: TRBV5-1; D: TRBD1; CDR3: CASSLTGGYDYGYTF; DNA: TGCGCCAGCAGCTTGACAGGGGGGTACGACTATGGCTACACCTTC
size: once; J: TRBJ1-1; V: TRBV3-1/TRBV3-2; D: NA; CDR3: CASSQQIMNTEAFF; DNA: TGTGCCAGCAGCCAACAGATTATGAACACTGAAGCTTTCTTT
size: NA; J: TRBJ1-1; V: TRBV9; D: NA; CDR3: CASSPVAWPEAFF; DNA: TGTGCCAGCAGCCCCGTCGCCTGGCCTGAAGCTTTCTTT
size: NA; J: TRBJ2-7; V: TRBV18; D: NA; CDR3: CASSLNGQSYEQYF; DNA: TGTGCCAGCTCACTCAATGGACAGTCCTACGAGCAGTACTTC
size: NA; J: TRBJ2-1; V: TRBV7-3; D: NA; CDR3: CASSPRQASSYNEQFF; DNA: TGTGCCAGCAGCCCCCGACAGGCTAGCTCCTACAATGAGCAGTTCTTC
size: NA; J: TRBJ2-4; V: TRBV11-2; D: NA; CDR3: CASSSPLRGNIQYF; DNA: TGTGCCAGCAGCTCTCCCTTGAGGGGGAACATTCAGTACTTC
size: NA; J: TRBJ2-7; V: TRBV20-1; D: NA; CDR3: CSATVLEQYF; DNA: TGCAGTGCTACGGTGCTCGAGCAGTACTTC
size: few; J: TRBJ2-1; V: TRBV7-2; D: TRBD2; CDR3: CASSLVEGRGAYNEQFF; DNA: TGTGCCAGCAGCTTAGTAGAGGGGCGGGGGGCATACAATGAGCAGTTCTTC
size: NA; J: TRBJ1-4; V: TRBV5-4; D: TRBD1; CDR3: CASSLEGQGAKLFF; DNA: TGTGCCAGCAGCTTGGAGGGGCAGGGGGCAAAACTGTTTTTT
size: NA; J: TRBJ1-1; V: TRBV2; D: NA; CDR3: CATTQQIYTEAFF; DNA: TGTGCCACCACCCAACAGATTTATACTGAAGCTTTCTTT
size: NA; J: TRBJ1-1; V: TRBV7-9; D: NA; CDR3: CASSSLQGLNTEAFF; DNA: TGTGCCAGCAGCTCTTTACAGGGTCTGAACACTGAAGCTTTCTTT
size: NA; J: TRBJ2-1; V: TRBV7-9; D: NA; CDR3: CASRPFQMNYNEQFF; DNA: TGTGCCAGCAGGCCGTTTCAGATGAACTACAATGAGCAGTTCTTC
size: once; J: TRBJ1-2; V: TRBV24-1; D: NA; CDR3: CATSAGGSGYTF; DNA: TGTGCCACCAGTGCGGGGGGCAGTGGCTACACCTTC
size: NA; J: TRBJ1-2; V: TRBV2; D: NA; CDR3: CASSEERGNYGYTF; DNA: TGTGCCAGCAGTGAAGAAAGAGGGAACTATGGCTACACCTTC